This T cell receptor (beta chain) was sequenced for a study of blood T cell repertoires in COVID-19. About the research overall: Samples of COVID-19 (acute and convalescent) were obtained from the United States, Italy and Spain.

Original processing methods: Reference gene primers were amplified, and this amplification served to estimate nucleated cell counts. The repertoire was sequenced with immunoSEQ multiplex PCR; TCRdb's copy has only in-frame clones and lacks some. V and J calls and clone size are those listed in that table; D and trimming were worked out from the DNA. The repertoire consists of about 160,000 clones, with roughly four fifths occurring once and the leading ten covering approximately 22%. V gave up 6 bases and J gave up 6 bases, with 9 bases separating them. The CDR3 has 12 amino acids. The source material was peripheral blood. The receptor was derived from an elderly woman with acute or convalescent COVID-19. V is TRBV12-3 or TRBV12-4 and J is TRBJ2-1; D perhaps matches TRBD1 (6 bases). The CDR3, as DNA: TGTGCCAGCAGCCCGGACAGCAATGAGCAGTTCTTC. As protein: CASSPDSNEQFF.